Shown below are 3 T cell receptor beta chains from a single sample sequenced in a study of T-cell reconstitution after alpha-beta-depleted transplantation in children. Researchers prepared the TCRbeta library using unique molecular identifiers, the study reports. In TCRdb, the PCR reads were re-called with MiXCR into one record per CDR3 protein. Among roughly 490,000 distinct CDR3 sequences, about an eighth were seen once, and the ten largest hold 14%. Sequenced material: PBMCs, mostly from graft donor cells, taken 180 days after TCRalphabeta/CD19-depleted stem cell transplant. The receptor set was obtained from a female patient between 2 and 10 years old who had a stem cell transplant for aplastic anemia, so the T cells may come from the graft donor.

This clonotype has more than one count but fewer than ten. The gene calls are TRBV27 and TRBJ2-1, with 10 bases that match TRBD1. The CDR3 is 17 amino acids. The germline V gene encodes CDR1 MNHEY and CDR2 SMNVEV (reference sequence). J was trimmed by 2 bases and V by 2 bases; bases with no gene match: 6. In DNA, the CDR3 is TGTGCCAGCAGTTTACAACCGGGACAGGGGACCTACAATGAGCAGTTCTTC. As protein: CASSLQPGQGTYNEQFF.

The chain employs TRBV7-6 and TRBJ2-7; TRBD2 agrees at 9 bases. CDR3 length: 18 amino acids. Germline CDR1 is SGHVS and CDR2 is FNYEAQ. V was pared by 5 bases and J by 4 bases, with 18 bases of the junction left unmatched. CDR3 bases: TGTGCCAGCAGCCCCCTGGCGTGGCTAGCGGGACGTAGGTACGAGCAGTACGTC. Amino acid sequence: CASSPLAWLAGRRYEQYV.

The sample holds a few counts of this clonotype. V usage is TRBV14 and J usage is TRBJ2-7; a possible D gene is TRBD2 (6 bases). The V and J ends lost 1 base and 10 bases respectively, with 14 bases between them. This CDR3 region has 13 residues. Germline loops: CDR1 SGHDN, CDR2 FVKESK. CDR3 in DNA: TGTGCCAGCAGCCAAGGGATTAGGGAGGCCCAGTACTTC. Residues: CASSQGIREAQYF.